The 3 T cell receptor beta chains below all came from one sample that was sequenced in a study of T cell clonality in common variable immunodeficiency. TCRdb keeps only in-frame clones here, not all; method: immunoSEQ multiplex PCR. The sample holds tens of thousands of clones, and no clone turns up only once. These receptors' targets are unknown. Study-wide results and limits: Reportedly, TCR beta sequences from common variable immunodeficiency showed fewer deletions and N-nucleotide insertions.

The sequencing input was peripheral blood mononuclear cells. The receptors here all came from a human donor with common variable immunodeficiency.

This clone was detected a few times. The read terminates 3 residues before the CDR3 end, so the remaining end is supplied by the germline J gene. The gene calls are TRBV7-3 and TRBJ2-2; TRBD1 agrees at 11 bases. Trimming at V came to 2 bases and at J to 6 bases, leaving 2 bases not matched to a gene. This CDR3 is 15 amino acids long. The V gene's germline CDR1 is SGHTA and CDR2 FQGTGA. CDR3 amino acids: CASSLGTGGSGELFF. The sequenced CDR3 bases are TGTGCCAGCAGCTTAGGGACAGGGGGGTCCGGGGAG.

CDR3 DNA (partial): TGTGCCAGCAGCCAGGGTTGGAATGAG. Protein sequence: CASSQGWNE. The full CDR3 protein is CASSQGWNEQFF. The rearrangement uses TRBV7-2 and TRBJ2-1; possible D gene TRBD1, 5 bases. Read sequence stops 3 residues before the CDR3 end, and the germline J gene provides the missing end. Looked up from germline, CDR1 is SGHTA and CDR2 is FQGNSA. V was trimmed by 5 bases and J by 7 bases, leaving 9 bases between them. The CDR3 loop spans 12 amino acids.

A few counts support this clone. CDR3 region: CASSPYGSDYNEQFF. The covered CDR3 bases are TGTGCCAGCAGCCCCTACGGGTCAGACTACAATGAG. The rearrangement joins TRBV7-3 to TRBJ2-1; D gene ambiguous. Sequencing ends 3 residues short of the CDR3 end; the germline J gene provides the rest. This CDR3 is built from 15 residues. The germline V gene encodes CDR1 SGHTA and CDR2 FQGTGA. With 5 bases removed from V and 3 bases from J, the gap between germline ends came to 14 bases.